This TCR beta chain was sequenced for a study of control samples from healthy donors and cancer patients. TCRdb's copy holds only in-frame clones and misses some; the assay was immunoSEQ multiplex PCR. The sample shows 90,000 to 150,000 clones, about 83% of them seen only once. The V segment lost 5 bases and the J segment 6 bases; nucleotides outside the gene matches: 21. This CDR3 region has 18 residues. Germline V gene lookup returns CDR1 MNHEY and CDR2 SMNVEV (reference sequence). V gene TRBV27 combines with J gene TRBJ1-1; 7 bases align to TRBD1. Specimen: blood. This TCR came from a man aged 25-45 years in good health. CDR3 residues: CASSPDPGTVDRGSEAFF. The CDR3 DNA is TGTGCCAGCAGTCCCGACCCCGGGACAGTCGACCGGGGGTCTGAAGCTTTCTTT.